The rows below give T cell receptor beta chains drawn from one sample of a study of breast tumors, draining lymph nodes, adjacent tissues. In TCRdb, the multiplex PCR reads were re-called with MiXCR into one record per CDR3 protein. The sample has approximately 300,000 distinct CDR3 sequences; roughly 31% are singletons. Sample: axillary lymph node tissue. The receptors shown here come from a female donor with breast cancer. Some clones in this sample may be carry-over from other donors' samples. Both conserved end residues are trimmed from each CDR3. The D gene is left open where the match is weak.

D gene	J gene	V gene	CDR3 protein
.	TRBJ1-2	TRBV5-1	ASSSHSEGGYT
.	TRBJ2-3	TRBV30	AWSVKQGVADTQY
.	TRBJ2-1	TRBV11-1	ASSLGLLGDNEQF
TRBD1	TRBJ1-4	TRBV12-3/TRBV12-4	ASSGTGDNGKLF
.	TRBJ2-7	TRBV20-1	SAVGLGGSYEQY
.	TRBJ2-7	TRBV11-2	ASSLNRVSYEQY
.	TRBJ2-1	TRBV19	ASSERNNEQF
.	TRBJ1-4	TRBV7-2	AWSAGSWGEKLF
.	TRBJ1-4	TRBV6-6	ASSYGSGAPVGKLF
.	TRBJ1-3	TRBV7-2	ASSLDGSSGNTIY
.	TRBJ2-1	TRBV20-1	SAQSGKGPLSI